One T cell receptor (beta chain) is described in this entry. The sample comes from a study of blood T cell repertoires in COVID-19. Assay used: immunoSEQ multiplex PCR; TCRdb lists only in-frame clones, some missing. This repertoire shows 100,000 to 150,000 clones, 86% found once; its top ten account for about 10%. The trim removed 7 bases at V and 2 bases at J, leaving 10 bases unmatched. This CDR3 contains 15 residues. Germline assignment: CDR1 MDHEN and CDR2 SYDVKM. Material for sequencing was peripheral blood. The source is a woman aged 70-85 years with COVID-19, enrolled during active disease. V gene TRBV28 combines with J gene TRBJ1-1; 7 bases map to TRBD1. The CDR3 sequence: CASTPSGTVNTEAFF. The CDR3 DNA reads TGTGCCAGCACTCCCTCCGGGACAGTCAACACTGAAGCTTTCTTT.